The table lists the clone carrying this T cell receptor (beta chain) with a count of one. Clones were read by immunoSEQ multiplex PCR, and TCRdb kept only the in-frame ones, dropping some. Of about 50,000 clones in the sample, around 89% are singletons; the top ten hold 10% to 15%. These data are taken from a study of OX40 agonist ivuxolimab in advanced cancers. Study information: Given to patients was ivuxolimab, an agonistic anti-OX40 (CD134) antibody.

The V gene lost 0 bases and the J gene lost 3 bases, with 12 bases spanning the gap. The CDR3 has 15 residues. The germline gives CDR1 SEHNR, CDR2 FQNEAQ (reference sequence). This TCR was recovered from an adult with an advanced solid tumor such as melanoma, head and neck, liver or kidney cancer. The specimen was CD4+ or CD8+ T cells sorted from blood, collected in a trial of the OX40 agonist ivuxolimab. V gene TRBV7-9 combines with J gene TRBJ2-7, with a tentative D call TRBD1 (5 bases). The chain's CDR3 is CASSLAQGTNYEQYF. The CDR3 coding sequence is TGTGCCAGCAGCTTAGCCCAGGGAACTAACTACGAGCAGTACTTC.